One sample yielded the 11 T cell receptor beta chains listed below, sequenced in a study of blood T cell repertoires in COVID-19. Profiled with immunoSEQ multiplex PCR; TCRdb holds only in-frame clones, not every one. The top ten clones hold roughly 35% of a sample with 130,000 to 150,000 clones, around 87% of them seen once. Sequencing input: peripheral blood. The receptor set was obtained from a man between 50 and 59 years old who had recovered from COVID-19.

The rearrangement links TRBV24-1 to TRBJ2-3, with D tentatively TRBD1 (6 bases). The CDR3 contains 14 residues. Germline lookup yields CDR1 KGHDR and CDR2 SFDVKD. With 2 bases removed from V and 3 bases from J, the gap between germline ends came to 8 bases. The CDR3 sequence is CATSDSQGTDTQYF. Written as DNA, the CDR3 is TGTGCCACCAGTGATTCCCAGGGGACAGATACGCAGTATTTT.

This chain connects TRBV4-2 to TRBJ1-2, with D perhaps matching TRBD1 (5 bases). This CDR3 comprises 15 residues. Trimming pared 3 bases from V and 0 bases from J, leaving 11 bases between. Germline V gene data show CDR1 as LGHNA and CDR2 as YNFKEQ. DNA for the CDR3: TGTGCCAGCAGCCAGGGATCGACAGCTAACTATGGCTACACCTTC. It codes for CASSQGSTANYGYTF.

This chain uses TRBV6-1 with TRBJ1-6; weak D call: TRBD1 (5 bases). V dropped 4 bases and J dropped 6 bases, with 13 bases sitting between them. The CDR3 consists of 15 residues. Germline V gives CDR1 MNHNS, CDR2 SASEGT. This CDR3 reads CASSVAGGSNSPLHF. CDR3 sequence (DNA): TGTGCCAGCAGTGTAGCGGGGGGTAGTAATTCACCCCTCCACTTT.

The chain combines TRBV7-3 with TRBJ2-2; D is perhaps TRBD2 (6 bases). The CDR3 runs 14 residues. Germline loops: CDR1 SGHTA, CDR2 FQGTGA. V shed 6 bases and J shed 0 bases, with 8 bases lying between them. The chain's CDR3 is CASREGSNTGELFF. In nucleotides, the CDR3 is TGTGCCAGCAGGGAGGGCTCGAACACCGGGGAGCTGTTTTTT.

This clone was seen just once. The J gene is TRBJ2-1, the V gene TRBV25-1; 9 bases match TRBD2. Trimming cost V 3 bases and J 5 bases; bases outside gene matches: 11. This CDR3 has 17 residues. Germline V lookup: CDR1 MGHDK, CDR2 SYGVNS. CDR3 amino acids: CASSEPRERGADNEQFF. CDR3 nucleotides: TGTGCCAGCAGTGAGCCGCGAGAGCGGGGGGCCGACAATGAGCAGTTCTTC. Based on the CDR3 plus reference TRBV25-1 and TRBJ2-1, the full variable domain is EADIYQTPRYLVIGTGKKITLECSQTMGHDKMYWYQQDPGMELHLIHYSYGVNSTEKGDLSSESTVSRIRTEHFPLTLESARPSHTSQYLCASSEPRERGADNEQFFGPGTRLTVL.

The chain employs TRBV2 and TRBJ1-4; perhaps TRBD1 as D (6 bases). Trimming removed 1 base at V and 7 bases at J, with 13 bases between. The germline V gene has CDR1 SNHLY and CDR2 FYNNEI. The CDR3 runs to 15 residues. CDR3 protein: CASSEVRGAGEKLFF. DNA of the CDR3: TGTGCCAGCAGTGAAGTTCGGGGGGCCGGTGAAAAACTGTTTTTT.

The rearrangement links TRBV5-1 to TRBJ1-1, with D possibly matching TRBD1 (5 bases). This CDR3 comprises 13 residues. Germline V gene lookup returns CDR1 SGHRS and CDR2 YFSETQ. Between the trimmed V and J ends, which lost 5 bases and 0 bases, there was a span of 8 bases. In DNA form, the CDR3 reads TGCGCCAGCAGACAGGACATGAACACTGAAGCTTTCTTT. Its protein is CASRQDMNTEAFF. Full variable domain (rest looked up from reference TRBV5-1 and TRBJ1-1): KAGVTQTPRYLIKTRGQQVTLSCSPISGHRSVSWYQQTPGQGLQFLFEYFSETQRNKGNFPGRFSGRQFSNSRSEMNVSTLELGDSALYLCASRQDMNTEAFFGQGTRLTVV.

This rearrangement joins TRBV6-5 to TRBJ2-5, with TRBD1 matching 7 bases. This CDR3 contains 13 residues. J was trimmed by 4 bases and V by 7 bases; bases with no gene match: 6. The germline gives CDR1 MNHEY, CDR2 SVGAGI. The CDR3 DNA reads TGTGCCAGCACACAGGGGCCGGGAGAGACCCAGTACTTC. It encodes CASTQGPGETQYF.

The genes are TRBV7-2 and TRBJ2-7; TRBD1 matches at 7 bases. This CDR3 has 15 residues. The V gene's germline CDR1 is SGHTA and CDR2 FQGNSA. The ends lost 5 bases at V and 5 bases at J; junction bases unmatched: 12. The CDR3 sequence: CASSPDRTGSHEQYF. CDR3 nucleotides: TGTGCCAGCAGCCCCGATCGGACAGGTTCCCACGAGCAGTACTTC.

The chain uses TRBV6-5 and TRBJ1-2, with TRBD1 matching over 8 bases. Trimming at V came to 2 bases and at J to 6 bases, leaving 8 bases not matched to a gene. Germline values: CDR1 MNHEY, CDR2 SVGAGI. This CDR3 spans 15 amino acids. This chain's CDR3 is CASSYRFGTGNGYTF. In nucleotides, the CDR3 is TGTGCCAGCAGTTACAGGTTCGGGACAGGCAATGGCTACACCTTC.

This sequence joins TRBV18 and TRBJ1-4; D remains unclear. Trimming took off 1 base at V and 4 bases at J, with 4 bases between the two ends. The CDR3 length is 13 residues. Germline assignment: CDR1 KGHSH and CDR2 LQKENI. CDR3 protein: CASSPQSNEKLFF. In DNA form, the CDR3 reads TGTGCCAGCTCACCACAGAGTAATGAAAAACTGTTTTTT. Variable domain in full (rest from reference TRBV18 and TRBJ1-4): NAGVMQNPRHLVRRRGQEARLRCSPMKGHSHVYWYRQLPEEGLKFMVYLQKENIIDESGMPKERFSAEFPKEGPSILRIQQVVRGDSAAYFCASSPQSNEKLFFGSGTQLSVL.